These 14 T cell receptor beta chains were all obtained from the same sample, sequenced in a study of T cell responses to AZD1222 COVID-19 vaccine. Method: immunoSEQ multiplex PCR; TCRdb's copy keeps in-frame clones and lacks some. The data contain roughly 25,000 clones, around 87% of them singletons. Sample: peripheral blood, taken 28 days after the second AZD1222 dose. Receptor source: an adult who received the AZD1222 COVID-19 vaccine.

This clone has a handful of counts. V is TRBV28 and J is TRBJ2-7, with 11 bases matching TRBD2. Germline V CDR1 and CDR2: MDHEN, SYDVKM. CDR3 length: 13 residues. The V gene end was trimmed by 4 bases and the J gene end by 12 bases; junction bases not matched to a gene: 8. The CDR3 DNA follows: TGTGCCAGCAGTTCACCGGGGACTAGCGGTACGTACTTC. Amino acid sequence: CASSSPGTSGTYF.

This chain links TRBV5-1 with TRBJ1-1; D unclear. The CDR3 sequence is 15 residues long. In germline, CDR1 is SGHRS, CDR2 YFSETQ. Trimming removed 0 bases at V and 0 bases at J, with 9 bases between. The CDR3 sequence is CASSLVPGMNTEAFF. CDR3 DNA sequence: TGCGCCAGCAGCTTGGTTCCGGGGATGAACACTGAAGCTTTCTTT.

The chain recombines TRBV15 with TRBJ2-3; D is uncertain. This CDR3 contains 14 residues. Germline loops: CDR1 LNHNV, CDR2 YYDKDF (reference sequence). The V gene lost 5 bases and the J gene lost 5 bases, with 14 bases spanning the gap. Here the CDR3 reads CATSDRLERDTQYF. CDR3 DNA sequence: TGTGCCACCAGCGATCGACTGGAAAGAGATACGCAGTATTTT.

J is TRBJ1-1 and V is TRBV3-1 (or the pseudogene TRBV3-2), with D possibly TRBD1 on 6 matching bases. The CDR3 contains 17 residues. With 0 bases removed from V and 0 bases from J, the gap between germline ends came to 14 bases. Germline values: CDR1 LGHDT, CDR2 YNNKEL (reference sequence). The CDR3 DNA reads TGTGCCAGCAGCCAAGAGGCTTCAGGGGTTATGAACACTGAAGCTTTCTTT. This sequence encodes CASSQEASGVMNTEAFF.

In its sample, this clone was seen a few times. The chain has TRBV11-2 and TRBJ1-4, with D uncertain. Germline CDR1 reads SGHAT; CDR2 reads FQNNGV. The CDR3 is made up of 11 amino acids. Trimming stripped 2 bases from V and 5 bases from J, with 0 bases between. CDR3 in amino acids: CASSLNEKLFF. Here the CDR3 DNA reads TGTGCCAGCAGCTTAAATGAAAAACTGTTTTTT.

V and J are TRBV7-2 and TRBJ2-1; the match to TRBD1 covers 8 bases. Germline CDR1 and CDR2: SGHTA and FQGNSA. Losses at the gene ends were 4 bases for V and 7 bases for J; bases not matched to a gene: 6. CDR3 length: 14 amino acids. The DNA of the CDR3 is TGTGCCAGCAGCTACCGGACAGGGCGGAATGAGCAGTTCTTC. Amino acids: CASSYRTGRNEQFF. The full variable domain, rest sourced from reference TRBV7-2 and TRBJ2-1, is GAGVSQSPSNKVTEKGKDVELRCDPISGHTALYWYRQSLGQGLEFLIYFQGNSAPDKSGLPSDRFSAERTGGSVSTLTIQRTQQEDSAVYLCASSYRTGRNEQFFGPGTRLTVL.

CDR3 sequence (DNA): TGTGCCAGCAGCCGCCAGAGGGAAGCTTTCTTT. This translates into CASSRQREAFF. The rearrangement links TRBV12-3 or TRBV12-4 to TRBJ1-1; D remains ambiguous. The V end lost 6 bases, the J end lost 8 bases, and 10 bases lay between the germline ends. This CDR3 region has 11 residues.

This clone was counted a single time. The DNA for the CDR3 is TGTGCCAGCGGCCAGGGTCCGAACACTGAAGCTTTCTTT. Protein sequence: CASGQGPNTEAFF. This chain joins TRBV7-3 and TRBJ1-1; D possibly corresponds to TRBD1 (5 bases). Germline CDR1 reads SGHTA; CDR2 reads FQGTGA. The CDR3 totals 13 residues. The V gene lost 8 bases and the J gene lost 1 base, with 11 bases spanning the gap.

This sequence joins TRBV5-1 and TRBJ1-1, with no clear D. Trimming left V 4 bases short and J 0 bases short, with 10 bases between. CDR1 SGHRS and CDR2 YFSETQ come from the germline V gene. The CDR3 contains 14 residues. CDR3 coding DNA: TGCGCCAGCAGCCCGGCCTCCTTGAACACTGAAGCTTTCTTT. Protein sequence: CASSPASLNTEAFF.

The chain couples TRBV20-1 to TRBJ2-7; D is ambiguous. CDR1 is DFQATT and CDR2 is SNEGSKA in the germline V gene (reference sequence). Between the trimmed V and J ends, which lost 3 bases and 0 bases, there was a span of 9 bases. The CDR3 loop spans 13 amino acids. The CDR3 is CSASYHSSYEQYF. DNA of the CDR3: TGCAGTGCTAGTTACCACAGCTCCTACGAGCAGTACTTC.

The chain is built from TRBV7-2 and TRBJ2-7; TRBD2 agrees at 10 bases. CDR1 is SGHTA and CDR2 is FQGNSA in the germline V gene. J lost 4 bases, V lost 1 base, and 13 bases had no gene match. The CDR3 loop spans 18 amino acids. CDR3 nucleotides: TGTGCCAGCAGCTTAGTGGGGGCTAGCGGGAGCTCTCGGTACGAGCAGTACTTC. It codes for CASSLVGASGSSRYEQYF.

The rearrangement uses TRBV19 and TRBJ1-5; D is unclear. CDR1 is LNHDA, CDR2 SQIVND, per germline (reference sequence). V gave up 4 bases and J gave up 6 bases, with 16 bases separating them. The length of the CDR3 is 15 residues. The CDR3 coding sequence is TGTGCCAGTAGTAGTCTGGGCTCCGGGAGTCAGCCCCAGCATTTT. Translated: CASSSLGSGSQPQHF.

J is TRBJ2-1 and V is TRBV7-9; D might be TRBD1 or TRBD2, each matching 8 bases. Trimming removed 0 bases from V and 9 bases from J, with 21 bases in between. The CDR3 sequence is 17 residues long. Germline V lookup: CDR1 SEHNR, CDR2 FQNEAQ (reference sequence). Here the CDR3 reads CASSLARGGTGWSEQFF. The CDR3 region has the DNA TGTGCCAGCAGCTTAGCTCGGGGGGGGACAGGTTGGAGTGAGCAGTTCTTC.

The chain couples TRBV14 to TRBJ1-1, with a tentative D call TRBD1 (6 bases). V gave up 4 bases and J gave up 4 bases, with 13 bases separating them. Germline V gene lookup returns CDR1 SGHDN and CDR2 FVKESK. The CDR3 loop spans 14 amino acids. CDR3 coding DNA: TGTGCCAGCAGCCTACAGGGTGGGAGCACTGAAGCTTTCTTT. It codes for CASSLQGGSTEAFF. The whole variable domain, filled in from reference TRBV14 and TRBJ1-1, reads EAGVTQFPSHSVIEKGQTVTLRCDPISGHDNLYWYRRVMGKEIKFLLHFVKESKQDESGMPNNRFLAERTGGTYSTLKVQPAELEDSGVYFCASSLQGGSTEAFFGQGTRLTVV.